This TCR beta chain derives from a study of T cells in Graves' hyperthyroidism and ophthalmopathy (dated by TCRdb to about 2019). Looking at the study overall: Peripheral blood was sampled at the time of initial diagnosis, prior to any treatment. TCR Vbeta CDR3 sequencing of roughly 140 peripheral blood samples (under 45 ophthalmopathy, roughly 74 hyperthyroidism and some 17 progressor patients) is reported in the paper. After sampling, hyperthyroidism patients received methimazole starting at 30 mg daily, and ophthalmopathy patients received high-dose intravenous methylprednisolone. For training and testing, the 100 patients in the discovery cohort were randomly divided in a 7:3 ratio. In about 6 Graves' hyperthyroidism patients, the study also compared T-cell repertoires from thyroid tissue with T-cell repertoires from blood. Prospective prediction of ophthalmopathy was tested in an independent validation cohort of 18 to 20 hyperthyroidism patients and 15 to 17 patients who later progressed to ophthalmopathy. TCR V-J signatures able to tell the groups apart were searched for in a discovery cohort of approximately 95 patients, of whom more than 40 had Graves' ophthalmopathy and around 58 had stable Graves' hyperthyroidism.

This clonotype showed up many times. Its antigen has not been determined. Per-base quality was not reported, and no clone a single base away is much larger than it. The paper's findings and limits, for the study overall: No statistical method was used to set the sample size in advance, and investigators knew the group allocation. During validation, the model predicted progression to ophthalmopathy a median of roughly six months ahead of onset, with around 65% sensitivity and almost 75% specificity. Most expanded thyroid clonotypes (frequency above 0.001) were also detected in blood, suggesting blood repertoires may reflect thyroid immune responses. A 13 V-J signature model separated ophthalmopathy from stable hyperthyroidism, with nearly 90% sensitivity and approximately 81% specificity in cross-validation and 80%/75% in testing.

Hyperthyroidism patients were newly diagnosed, with disease duration under 2 months, and aged 18 to 65 years. The study excluded patients with uncontrolled infections, other autoimmune diseases, pregnancy or lactation. Diagnoses relied on clinical symptoms, serum thyroxine and TRAb, thyroid ultrasound and orbital computed tomography. Blood from progressor patients was collected at the time of first diagnosis with hyperthyroidism, before any ophthalmopathy symptoms had appeared. Ficoll-Paque density gradient centrifugation was used to isolate PBMCs from around 9.1 ml of fresh peripheral blood. Progressor patients were first diagnosed with Graves' hyperthyroidism and then developed ophthalmopathy during follow-up. Total RNA was extracted with Trizol reagent, and quality was checked on an Agilent 2100 Bioanalyzer. The CDR3 goes from the cysteine to the phenylalanine over 15 residues. Only CDR3 DNA remains: 45 bases, in frame from the first base. V drops 7 bases and J drops 8 bases, leaving 23 bases in between. The germline V gene sets CDR1 to SNHLY and CDR2 to FYNNEI.

The TCR beta CDR3 regions were amplified from RNA transcripts. For the first round of RT-PCR on the TCR CDR3, the HTBI primer set was used together with the Qiagen OneStep RT-PCR kit. Libraries were constructed in a second round of multiplex PCR, after which size selection and purification were performed. The libraries were sequenced on an Illumina HiSeq2000 using paired-end 100 bp reads. The authors' analysis ran thus. SOAPnuke was used to process the raw data, removing reads that contained adapters or uncalled bases, had a mean Phred below 15, or lacked an exact match to the constant primer or identifier. High-quality paired reads were merged with COPE v1.2.5, and unique nucleotide sequences were defined as clonotypes. MiTCR v1.1 was used to align clonotypes to the IMGT TRBV, TRBD and TRBJ reference segments. The analysis included only V-J combinations with a frequency above 0.0001, which together covered around 99% of the repertoires. A TCS score was defined as the ratio between F50 (clonal expansion) and ExV (chaos), using BLOSUM62-based TCRdist between CDR3 peptides within each V-J. Welch's t-statistics and random forest reduced fewer than 600 V-J features to 13, which were used in a naive Bayes classifier (R e1071). Through fastp at Q25 and MiXCR, TCRdb rebuilt clones from the public reads, retaining in-frame beta chains. Rows matching on CDR3 protein sequence are summarized as one entry with the most common DNA and genes. The V and J calls and clone size are TCRdb's, not the authors'. For this sample the table gives fewer than 500,000 distinct CDR3 sequences, of which roughly 14% were detected only once. The ten largest clones add up to roughly 20% of the sample.

Material: blood. The V gene is TRBV2 and the J gene is TRBJ1-1; TRBD1 is perhaps the D gene, given 5 matching bases. The origin of this receptor is a man aged 25 to 40 with Graves' hyperthyroidism that later progressed to Graves' ophthalmopathy. The CDR3 region has the sequence CASTNQRVRGQEAFF. The DNA reads TGTGCCAGCACCAATCAAAGGGTCCGGGGCCAAGAAGCTTTCTTT.